The rows below give T cell receptor beta chains drawn from one sample of a study of cytotoxic CD8 clonotypes in ibrutinib-treated CLL. The repertoire was sequenced with immunoSEQ multiplex PCR; TCRdb's copy has only in-frame clones and lacks some. The profile covers tens of thousands of clones, with 69% appearing a single time and 9.5% to 15% taken by the ten largest. The sample was PBMCs, taken after 12 months of ibrutinib treatment. The receptor set was obtained from a human donor with chronic lymphocytic leukemia. CDR3s include the opening cysteine and the closing phenylalanine or tryptophan. Fields, in order: clone size, V gene, D gene, J gene, CDR3 protein, CDR3 DNA. The D gene is left open where the match is weak. A row's size may be missing; if present it is once, few, many or a size class.

.	TRBV5-1	.	TRBJ1-5	CASSFAGGNQPQHF	TGCGCCAGCAGCTTCGCGGGTGGCAATCAGCCCCAGCATTTT
.	TRBV28	TRBD1	TRBJ1-1	CASSQPGQGTEAFF	TGTGCCAGCAGTCAACCGGGACAGGGCACTGAAGCTTTCTTT
few	TRBV10-3	.	TRBJ2-2	CAIRKTGNTGELFF	TGTGCCATCCGGAAAACAGGGAACACCGGGGAGCTGTTTTTT
few	TRBV5-4	TRBD1	TRBJ1-6	CASSLIQGRVIDSPLHF	TGTGCCAGCAGCTTGATACAGGGGCGGGTTATCGATTCACCCCTCCACTTT
.	TRBV6-6	.	TRBJ2-7	CASSPEGRGKEQYF	TGTGCCAGCAGTCCCGAAGGTCGGGGGAAAGAGCAGTACTTC
.	TRBV6-1	.	TRBJ2-1	CASTNLKYNEQFF	TGTGCCAGCACCAACTTAAAATACAATGAGCAGTTCTTC
.	TRBV2	.	TRBJ2-7	CASSGGAHEQYF	TGTGCCAGCAGTGGGGGGGCCCACGAGCAGTACTTC
.	TRBV19	TRBD1	TRBJ1-2	CASTLPGQGAHGYTF	TGTGCCAGTACCCTACCGGGACAGGGGGCTCATGGCTACACCTTC
.	TRBV6-5	.	TRBJ1-2	CARQGQANYGYTF	TGTGCCAGACAGGGACAAGCTAACTATGGCTACACCTTC
once	TRBV7-8	.	TRBJ2-5	CASSLAWFETQYF	TGTGCCAGCAGCTTGGCTTGGTTTGAGACCCAGTACTTC
.	TRBV12-5	TRBD2	TRBJ2-1	CASGPPLAGGYNEQFF	TGTGCTAGTGGTCCGCCGCTAGCGGGGGGCTACAATGAGCAGTTCTTC
few	TRBV18	.	TRBJ1-5	CASSRSVQPQHF	TGTGCCAGCTCACGTTCGGTCCAGCCCCAGCATTTT
.	TRBV7-3	.	TRBJ2-1	CASRLSGSSYNEQFF	TGTGCCAGCAGGTTGTCTGGGAGCTCCTACAATGAGCAGTTCTTC
.	TRBV21-1	.	TRBJ1-2	CASSFEEVKSLYGYTF	TGTGCCAGCAGCTTCGAAGAAGTTAAGTCCCTATATGGCTACACCTTC
.	TRBV6-5	.	TRBJ2-4	CASSYSGIAKNIQYF	TGTGCCAGCAGTTACTCGGGTATAGCCAAAAACATTCAGTACTTC
.	TRBV11-2	.	TRBJ2-2	CASSIYSGNTGELFF	TGTGCCAGCAGCATATATAGCGGAAACACCGGGGAGCTGTTTTTT
.	TRBV19	TRBD2	TRBJ2-1	CASRGQRGASYNEQFF	TGTGCCAGTAGAGGTCAGCGGGGGGCCTCCTACAATGAGCAGTTCTTC
few	TRBV18	TRBD1	TRBJ1-1	CASRTGGSTEAFF	TGTGCCAGCCGAACAGGGGGCTCGACTGAAGCTTTCTTT
.	TRBV5-4	TRBD1	TRBJ1-1	CASSSRTGHTEAFF	TGTGCCAGCAGTTCCCGGACAGGGCACACTGAAGCTTTCTTT
.	TRBV4-1	.	TRBJ1-6	CASSSQGLGSPLHF	TGCGCCAGCAGCTCCCAGGGGTTAGGCTCACCCCTCCACTTT
.	TRBV7-3	TRBD2	TRBJ2-7	CASSLGLATEEQYF	TGTGCCAGCAGCTTGGGACTAGCGACTGAGGAGCAGTACTTC
.	TRBV19	.	TRBJ1-5	CASSGGAIWQPQHF	TGTGCCAGTAGTGGGGGGGCAATCTGGCAGCCCCAGCATTTT
once	TRBV6-1	.	TRBJ2-7	CASSEDFSIYVGQYF	TGTGCCAGCAGTGAAGACTTCTCCATCTACGTTGGGCAGTACTTC
.	TRBV28	.	TRBJ1-4	CASRSGEKLFF	TGTGCCAGCAGGTCGGGTGAAAAACTGTTTTTT
once	TRBV6-1	.	TRBJ1-1	CASSAGGASEAFF	TGTGCCAGCAGTGCCGGGGGCGCCTCTGAAGCTTTCTTT
.	TRBV5-5	.	TRBJ2-7	CASSLAPRQTDSYEQYF	TGTGCCAGCAGCTTGGCCCCCAGACAGACCGATTCCTACGAGCAGTACTTC
few	TRBV10-3	.	TRBJ2-5	CAIGFQTSRQETQYF	TGTGCCATCGGGTTCCAAACCTCGCGGCAAGAGACCCAGTACTTC
.	TRBV5-4	TRBD1	TRBJ1-4	CASSRTGWTNEKLFF	TGTGCCAGCAGTCGGACAGGGTGGACTAATGAAAAACTGTTTTTT
.	TRBV7-2	TRBD2	TRBJ2-3	CASRLAGGIDTQYF	TGTGCCAGCAGGCTAGCGGGGGGCATAGATACGCAGTATTTT
.	TRBV15	TRBD2	TRBJ2-3	CATSRDRGSGGADTQYF	TGTGCCACCAGCAGAGATCGTGGTAGCGGGGGCGCAGATACGCAGTATTTT
.	TRBV7-3	TRBD2	TRBJ2-5	CASSFLGGAGGETQYF	TGTGCCAGCAGCTTTCTCGGGGGGGCCGGAGGAGAGACCCAGTACTTC
.	TRBV29-1	TRBD1	TRBJ2-7	CSVVGTEKGESYEQYF	TGCAGCGTTGTGGGGACAGAGAAAGGGGAATCCTACGAGCAGTACTTC
few	TRBV5-1	.	TRBJ2-2	CASSSLPDGATGELFF	TGCGCCAGCAGCTCCCTCCCGGACGGAGCCACCGGGGAGCTGTTTTTT
.	TRBV7-8	TRBD2	TRBJ2-1	CASSLSPGLAGTNNEQFF	TGTGCCAGCAGCTTATCGCCCGGGCTAGCGGGGACTAACAATGAGCAGTTCTTC
few	TRBV28	.	TRBJ1-4	CASSFGGRELEKLFF	TGTGCCAGCAGTTTTGGAGGGAGGGAATTAGAAAAACTGTTTTTT
.	TRBV20-1	.	TRBJ2-3	CSATPRDTQYF	TGCAGTGCCACGCCCCGGGATACGCAGTATTTT
.	TRBV2	.	TRBJ1-5	CASSDWANQPQHF	TGTGCCAGCAGTGACTGGGCCAATCAGCCCCAGCATTTT
.	TRBV11-2	TRBD2	TRBJ2-3	CASSSTSGSSTDTQYF	TGTGCCAGCAGCTCCACTAGCGGATCTAGCACAGATACGCAGTATTTT
.	TRBV6-5	TRBD2	TRBJ2-1	CASSYGTPGGNEQFF	TGTGCCAGCAGTTACGGGACCCCGGGAGGTAATGAGCAGTTCTTC
.	TRBV5-5	.	TRBJ1-2	CASSPPGREGYGYTF	TGTGCCAGCAGCCCACCGGGCAGGGAGGGATATGGCTACACCTTC
.	TRBV5-1	.	TRBJ2-1	CASSLFPDLTYNEQFF	TGCGCCAGCAGCTTGTTCCCAGACCTTACCTACAATGAGCAGTTCTTC
.	TRBV9	.	TRBJ2-7	CASSVGGTTSYEQYF	TGTGCCAGCAGCGTAGGTGGGACAACATCCTACGAGCAGTACTTC
.	TRBV7-9	TRBD2	TRBJ2-3	CASSWGVAGDTQYF	TGTGCCAGCAGCTGGGGAGTAGCGGGAGATACGCAGTATTTT
.	TRBV2	TRBD2	TRBJ2-1	CASSEVAGGYNEQFF	TGTGCCAGCAGTGAGGTAGCGGGGGGCTACAATGAGCAGTTCTTC
.	TRBV14	TRBD2	TRBJ2-1	CASSQLAGVAYNEQFF	TGTGCCAGCAGCCAGTTAGCGGGGGTTGCCTACAATGAGCAGTTCTTC